The next 3 T cell receptor beta chains were all read from a single sample in a study of cytomegalovirus exposure and HLA in healthy donors (dated by TCRdb to 2016 to 2017). Receptor amplification or capture employed the immunoSEQ multiplex PCR assay. Held by TCRdb, this immuneACCESS table contains in-frame sequences only and omits some clones. Under half of the omission traces to an unresolved V gene where checked; the cause of the rest is unknown. This sample has over 250,000 clones in its table, and 65% to 90% of those were observed once. More than 0.8% of the sample comes from the top ten. The sequenced material came from PBMCs. Receptors originate from a young woman in good health and CMV-seronegative.

This clone was picked up one time. This chain joins TRBV10-3 and TRBJ1-2; D remains unclear. Germline CDR1 ENHRY, CDR2 SYGVKD. V lost 5 bases, J lost 5 bases, and 9 bases lay in between. CDR3 length equals 12 residues. The CDR3 DNA reads TGTGCCATCAGTCGTCAGAATTATGGCTACACCTTC. It yields the protein CAISRQNYGYTF.

This clone was counted once. This rearrangement joins TRBV12-5 to TRBJ1-1; D uncertain. Trimming shortened V by 2 bases and J by 5 bases, and 6 bases separated the two germline ends. This CDR3 spans 12 amino acids. The germline CDR1 and CDR2 sequences are LGHNT and FRNRAP. CDR3 bases: TGTGCTAGTGGTTTGTCACGGACTGAAGCTTTCTTT. Residues: CASGLSRTEAFF.

The chain carries TRBV27 and TRBJ1-5; no firm D call. The CDR3 is 19 amino acids. The germline V and J ends were trimmed by 1 base and 1 base, with 20 bases remaining between them. Germline V gene lookup returns CDR1 MNHEY and CDR2 SMNVEV (reference sequence). The CDR3 loop reads CASSLFGPEAWVSNQPQHF. CDR3 DNA: TGTGCCAGCAGTTTATTCGGCCCTGAGGCGTGGGTAAGCAATCAGCCCCAGCATTTT.